This T cell receptor beta chain was recovered during a study of regulatory T cells in long-lasting Graves disease. On this clonotype itself: The junction does not match germline at one end; this may be a read error.

The germline V gene has CDR1 MDHEN and CDR2 SYDVKM. CDR3 length equals 14 residues. Noted time point: persistent/refractory GD, antithyroid drugs over 5 years with positive TRAb. The TCR library was made from RNA that had been extracted from PBMCs in TRIzol. Both iRepertoire HTBI primers and Arm-PCR of CDR3 regions were used to build the TCR beta libraries. TCRdb passed the multiplex PCR reads through MiXCR, listing each CDR3 protein once. The sample yields more than 300,000 distinct CDR3 sequences, about 20% seen once. This TCR was sampled from a female donor with Graves disease. The chain links TRBV28 to TRBJ2-7, with D possibly being TRBD2 (7 bases). This material consisted of peripheral blood mononuclear cells (PBMCs), taken when the disease was refractory, from a patient treated with antithyroid drugs. The CDR3 coding sequence is TGTGCCAGCAGCCTAGGGGGGGCCTCCTACGAGCAGCACTTC. This translates into CASSLGGASYEQHF.